This is a list of T cell receptor beta chains from one sample in a study of control samples from healthy donors and cancer patients. The protocol was immunoSEQ multiplex PCR, while the TCRdb copy is restricted to in-frame clones and leaves out a portion. The sample has around 90,000 clones; about 85% are singletons. The material sequenced was blood. These receptors originate from a young man in good health. CDR3s include the opening cysteine and the closing phenylalanine or tryptophan. The D gene is left open where the match is weak. A clone size is listed for some rows: how often the clone was seen (once, few, many), or a class if it is expanded.

TRBJ2-7 12 - TRBV7-2 - TGTGCCAGCAGCTTAGGTGTGTTCGAGCAGTACTTC CASSLGVFEQYF
TRBJ1-2 14 - TRBV4-1 - TGCGCCAGCAGCCAAGATGAGGGGTGGTATGGCTACACCTTC CASSQDEGWYGYTF
TRBJ1-5 16 - TRBV18 - TGTGCCAGCTCACCACGTCAGGGCGGATCACATCAGCCCCAGCATTTT CASSPRQGGSHQPQHF
TRBJ1-1 14 - TRBV5-1 - TGCGCCAGCAAATTTGGACGGACGGACACTGAAGCTTTCTTT CASKFGRTDTEAFF
TRBJ2-1 16 TRBD2 TRBV6-1 - TGTGCCAGCAGTGTGTTCCGCGGGGGGGCCGGGAATGAGCAGTTCTTC CASSVFRGGAGNEQFF
TRBJ1-1 14 - TRBV2 - TGTGCCAGCAGTGAGCTGTTCATGAACACTGAAGCTTTCTTT CASSELFMNTEAFF
TRBJ2-7 16 TRBD2 TRBV19 once TGTGCCAGTAGTATTTGGGCTAGCGGGGGCTCCTACGAGCAGTACTTC CASSIWASGGSYEQYF
TRBJ1-1 15 - TRBV12-5 - TGTGCTAGTGGTTTGGTATCGCCGGAGAACACTGAAGCTTTCTTT CASGLVSPENTEAFF
TRBJ2-7 15 TRBD2 TRBV7-9 - TGTGCCAGCAGCTTAACACTAGCGGGGGGGAACGAGCAGTACTTC CASSLTLAGGNEQYF
TRBJ2-1 15 - TRBV3-1/TRBV3-2 - TGTGCCAGCAGCCAAGACGGGACACCGTACAATGAGCAGTTCTTC CASSQDGTPYNEQFF
TRBJ1-2 14 - TRBV10-3 once TGTGCCATCAGTGAGGGGGGGACCGTCTATGGCTACACCTTC CAISEGGTVYGYTF
TRBJ2-1 12 - TRBV7-8 once TGTGCCAGCAGCAGAGCGGGCTATGAGCAGTTCTTC CASSRAGYEQFF
TRBJ1-1 15 - TRBV24-1 - TGTGCCACCAGTGATGCACAGGCCCCGGGGACTGAAGCTTTCTTT CATSDAQAPGTEAFF
TRBJ2-3 16 TRBD2 TRBV11-1 - TGTGCCAGCAGCGTACTAGCGGGGGGCCTATCGGATACGCAGTATTTT CASSVLAGGLSDTQYF
TRBJ1-2 14 - TRBV24-1 - TGTGCCACCAGTGAGGGGGGCATCAACTATGGCTACACCTTC CATSEGGINYGYTF
TRBJ1-2 15 TRBD1 TRBV5-1 - TGCGCCAGCAGCTTGGACCCAGGACAGGCCTATGGCTACACCTTC CASSLDPGQAYGYTF
TRBJ2-4 18 TRBD1 TRBV18 few TGTGCCAGCTCCGTATTTTCGGGACAGGGACTAGCCAAAAACATTCAGTACTTC CASSVFSGQGLAKNIQYF
TRBJ1-4 14 - TRBV6-5 once TGTGCCAGCAGTTCGCGGGGATCTAATGAAAAACTGTTTTTT CASSSRGSNEKLFF
TRBJ1-3 16 - TRBV2 - TGTGCCAGCAGGCTCCAGACCGCCGTCTCTGGAAACACCATATATTTT CASRLQTAVSGNTIYF
TRBJ1-5 14 TRBD1 TRBV18 - TGTGCCAGCTCCCAGGGACAGCTCAATCAGCCCCAGCATTTT CASSQGQLNQPQHF
TRBJ1-1 13 - TRBV11-3 - TGTGCCAGCAGCCCTACTCAGAACACTGAAGCTTTCTTT CASSPTQNTEAFF
TRBJ2-1 14 TRBD2 TRBV5-6 - TGTGCCAGCAGGGAGCCTAGCGGGGGAAATGAGCAGTTCTTC CASREPSGGNEQFF
TRBJ1-3 15 TRBD1 TRBV5-6 - TGTGCCAGCAGTTTGGGACAGAACTCTGGAAACACCATATATTTT CASSLGQNSGNTIYF
TRBJ2-7 14 - TRBV9 - TGTGCCAGCGAATCGCCTGGACACTCCTACGAGCAGTACTTC CASESPGHSYEQYF
TRBJ1-1 15 - TRBV7-3 - TGTGCCAGCAGCCCCCCAGGGACCCGGAGTACTGAAGCTTTCTTT CASSPPGTRSTEAFF
TRBJ1-4 15 - TRBV6-5 once TGTGCCAGCAGTTACTCGGGGCAGATTAATGAAAAACTGTTTTTT CASSYSGQINEKLFF
TRBJ1-6 15 - TRBV5-1 - TGCGCCAGCAGCTTGGGGATCTCCTATAATTCACCCCTCCACTTT CASSLGISYNSPLHF